Each of the 5 T cell receptor beta chains below was sequenced from the same sample in a study of CD8 T cells in acute hepatitis C reinfection. As to time point: naive CD8 control sorted from an acute-time-point sample. Generated by immunoSEQ multiplex PCR, the TCRdb table keeps only in-frame clones and is missing some. The sample holds around 34,000 clones, about 86% seen once. The specimen was naive CD8+ T cells from PBMCs. These receptors all come from a man aged 30 to 45 with chronic hepatitis C.

A single count supports this clone. The CDR3 region has the DNA TGTGCCAGCAGTTCGATCTTGGGAGGTTTGAACACTGAAGCTTTCTTT. It is translated as CASSSILGGLNTEAFF. This sequence joins TRBV27 and TRBJ1-1; D is ambiguous. The V and J ends lost 4 bases and 0 bases respectively, with 15 bases between them. In germline, CDR1 is MNHEY, CDR2 SMNVEV (reference sequence). The CDR3 runs to 16 residues.

About this clone: The sample carries other DNA sequences with the same CDR3. This chain joins TRBV9 and TRBJ1-2; TRBD1 matches at 7 bases. The V and J ends lost 3 bases and 5 bases, in that order; junction bases with no gene match: 7. The CDR3 extends over 14 amino acids. The V gene's germline CDR1 is SGDLS and CDR2 YYNGEE. The CDR3 coding sequence is TGTGCCAGCAGCGCCCAGGGGGGCGCGTATGGCTACACCTTC. As protein: CASSAQGGAYGYTF. Together with reference TRBV9 and TRBJ1-2, the CDR3 gives the full variable domain: DSGVTQTPKHLITATGQRVTLRCSPRSGDLSVYWYQQSLDQGLQFLIQYYNGEERAKGNILERFSAQQFPDLHSELNLSSLELGDSALYFCASSAQGGAYGYTFGSGTRLTVV.

The chain combines TRBV4-2 with TRBJ2-7; D gene ambiguous. Germline-derived CDR1 and CDR2 are LGHNA and YNFKEQ. The CDR3 consists of 13 residues. V was pared by 1 base and J by 4 bases, with 8 bases between. The DNA of the CDR3 is TGTGCCAGCAGCCAAGTACTCACGTACGAGCAGTACTTC. Translated, it gives CASSQVLTYEQYF.

The chain carries TRBV19 and TRBJ1-2; no clear D gene. Germline V gives CDR1 LNHDA, CDR2 SQIVND (reference sequence). Trimming cost V 3 bases and J 6 bases, with 5 bases left between them. The CDR3 is made up of 11 amino acids. The CDR3 DNA reads as TGTGCCAGTAGTATGACGGATGGCTACACCTTC. Residues: CASSMTDGYTF.

The CDR3 DNA reads as TGTGCCAGCAGTTACTCGACCAGCGGGGGGGCGGAGCAGTACTTC. Protein sequence: CASSYSTSGGAEQYF. V gene TRBV6-6 combines with J gene TRBJ2-7; TRBD2 matches 10 bases. CDR1 MNHNY and CDR2 SVGAGI come from the germline V gene (reference sequence). CDR3 length equals 15 residues. J was trimmed by 7 bases and V by 0 bases; bases with no gene match: 6.